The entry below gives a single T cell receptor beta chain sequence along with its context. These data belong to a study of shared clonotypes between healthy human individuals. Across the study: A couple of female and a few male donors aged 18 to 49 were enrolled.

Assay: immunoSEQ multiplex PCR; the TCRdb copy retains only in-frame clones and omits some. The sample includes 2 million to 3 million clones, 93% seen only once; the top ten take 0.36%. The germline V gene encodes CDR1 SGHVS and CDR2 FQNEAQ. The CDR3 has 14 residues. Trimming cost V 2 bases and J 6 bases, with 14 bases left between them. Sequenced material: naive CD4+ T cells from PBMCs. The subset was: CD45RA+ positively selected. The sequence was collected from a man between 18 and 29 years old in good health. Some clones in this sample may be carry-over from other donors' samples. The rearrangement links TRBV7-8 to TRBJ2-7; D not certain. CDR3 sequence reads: CASSLRPTYGEQYF. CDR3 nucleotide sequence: TGTGCCAGCAGCTTACGACCCACATACGGCGAGCAGTACTTC.